The next 12 T cell receptor beta chains were all read from a single sample in a study of T cells after yellow fever vaccination. TCRdb fed the 5' RACE reads into MiXCR, producing one record per CDR3 protein. The repertoire consists of some 340,000 distinct CDR3 sequences, with about 10% occurring once and the leading ten covering under 4%. Sample: CD4+ T cells sorted from PBMCs, taken 45 days after the yellow fever booster vaccination. These receptors were obtained from a man aged 18-30 years who received the YFV17D yellow fever vaccine.

This clonotype was recorded a few times. This chain links TRBV5-4 with TRBJ2-7, with D possibly being TRBD1 or TRBD2 (5 bases each). The CDR3 totals 15 residues. Germline V gene data show CDR1 as SGHNT and CDR2 as YYREEE (reference sequence). The ends were cut back, 4 bases at V and 0 bases at J, with 14 bases in the middle. The CDR3 loop is CASSPGTVSSYEQYF. CDR3 DNA: TGTGCCAGCAGCCCCGGGACGGTGAGCTCCTACGAGCAGTACTTC.

This clonotype has ten or more counts. The chain is built from TRBV24-1 and TRBJ1-2; the D is unclear. This CDR3 has 11 residues. V lost 5 bases, J lost 5 bases, and 5 bases lay in between. Germline V gene sequence: CDR1 KGHDR, CDR2 SFDVKD. In DNA form, the CDR3 reads TGTGCCACCAGTGGGGGTTATGGCTACACCTTC. It yields the protein CATSGGYGYTF.

This clonotype was observed a handful of times. The rearrangement uses TRBV29-1 and TRBJ1-5; no clear D. The CDR3 spans 13 residues. CDR1 is SQVTM, CDR2 ANQGSEA, per germline. Trimming left V 1 base short and J 7 bases short, with 11 bases between. The DNA for the CDR3 is TGCAGCGTTGAAGGGGGAATGGGGCAGCCCCAGCATTTT. Translated: CSVEGGMGQPQHF.

The sample holds a few counts of this clonotype. The genes are TRBV7-8 and TRBJ1-1, with D possibly being TRBD1 (6 bases). Germline-derived CDR1 and CDR2 are SGHVS and FQNEAQ. This CDR3 comprises 16 residues. Trimming left V 5 bases short and J 2 bases short, with 18 bases between. The CDR3 sequence: CASSPRDRLGNTEAFF. The DNA for the CDR3 is TGTGCCAGCAGCCCGAGAGACAGGCTGGGCAACACTGAAGCTTTCTTT.

This clonotype was recorded a few times. The chain is built from TRBV4-3 and TRBJ2-3; D is perhaps TRBD2 (6 bases). The CDR3 runs 17 residues. The V gene's germline CDR1 is LGHNA and CDR2 YSLEER. V was trimmed by 0 bases and J by 1 base, leaving 14 bases between them. In nucleotides, the CDR3 is TGCGCCAGCAGCCAAGATGGAGCTAGCGTTCGCACAGATACGCAGTATTTT. This gives the protein CASSQDGASVRTDTQYF.

This clonotype came up a few times. The CDR3 loop is CASSLGQPNYGYTF. DNA of the CDR3: TGCGCCAGCAGCTTGGGACAGCCTAACTATGGCTACACCTTC. The chain is built from TRBV5-1 and TRBJ1-2, with D maybe TRBD1 (5 bases). The CDR3 loop spans 14 amino acids. The V gene's germline CDR1 is SGHRS and CDR2 YFSETQ. The V end was cut by 0 bases, the J end by 0 bases, with 6 bases between.

Remarks on this clonotype: One end of the junction varies from germline; a read error may be responsible. V is TRBV4-1 and J is TRBJ2-3; the D gene could be TRBD1 or TRBD2 (6 bases each). The CDR3 sequence is 15 residues long. Germline CDR1 and CDR2: MGHRA and YSYEKL. The chain's CDR3 is CTSTIVGGQWGSQYF. Here the CDR3 DNA reads TGTACCAGCACCATCGTGGGGGGCCAATGGGGATCGCAGTATTTT.

The chain carries TRBV3-1 and TRBJ2-5, with TRBD2 matching 8 bases. J lost 0 bases, V lost 4 bases, and 4 bases had no gene match. The CDR3 is 15 amino acids. Germline assignment: CDR1 LGHDT and CDR2 YNNKEL (reference sequence). The chain's CDR3 is CASSLGTSNQETQYF. Here the CDR3 DNA reads TGTGCCAGCAGCCTTGGGACTAGTAACCAAGAGACCCAGTACTTC.

V and J are TRBV5-4 and TRBJ2-6, with D uncertain. The germline V and J ends were trimmed by 2 bases and 0 bases, with 6 bases remaining between them. Germline CDR1 reads SGHNT; CDR2 reads YYREEE (reference sequence). This CDR3 region has 15 residues. The CDR3: CASSLGFSGANVLTF. CDR3 nucleotides: TGTGCCAGCAGCTTAGGTTTCTCTGGGGCCAACGTCCTGACTTTC.

This clonotype was counted between two and nine times. The rearrangement uses TRBV12-3 or TRBV12-4 and TRBJ2-5; 7 bases match TRBD2. The CDR3 sequence is 13 residues long. Losses at the gene ends were 3 bases for V and 7 bases for J; bases not matched to a gene: 5. DNA for the CDR3: TGTGCCAGCAGTTTCTCCCAGCGGGGGACCCAGTACTTC. Its protein is CASSFSQRGTQYF.

This chain uses TRBV6-2 or TRBV6-3 with TRBJ2-7; D gene unclear. V was cut by 7 bases and J by 7 bases, with 17 bases left in between. The CDR3 spans 13 residues. From germline, CDR1 is MNHEY and CDR2 SVGEGT. This CDR3 reads CASTNPSRKEQYV. As DNA, the CDR3 is TGTGCCAGCACCAACCCGAGTCGGAAGGAGCAGTACGTC.

This clonotype showed up many times. The V call is TRBV6-2 or TRBV6-3, the J call TRBJ2-7, with D maybe TRBD2 (6 bases). The CDR3 is 13 residues long. Germline V gene data show CDR1 as MNHEY and CDR2 as SVGEGT. V dropped 4 bases and J dropped 6 bases, with 13 bases sitting between them. DNA for the CDR3: TGTGCCAGCAGTTGGGGACTGAGACGCGAGCAGTACTTC. Protein product: CASSWGLRREQYF.